A selection of T cell receptor beta chains follows, all from one sample in a study of Graves' ophthalmopathy and Graves' hyperthyroidism. One entry per CDR3 protein results from TCRdb running MiXCR on the multiplex PCR reads. The table has about 500,000 distinct CDR3 sequences, approximately 14% seen once. The material sequenced was blood. The receptors were gathered from a woman aged 25 to 39 with Graves' ophthalmopathy. The CDR3 runs from the conserved cysteine through the conserved F or W. D genes are given only for firm matches. A clone size is listed for some rows: how often the clone was seen (once, few, many), or a class if it is expanded.

clone_size j_call cdr3_length v_call d_call cdr3_aa cdr3_nt
many TRBJ2-7 12 TRBV20-1 - CSARVAEYEQYF TGCAGTGCTAGAGTAGCGGAATACGAGCAGTACTTC
many TRBJ1-2 11 TRBV27 TRBD1 CASGTAAGYTF TGTGCCAGCGGGACAGCCGCGGGCTACACCTTC
many TRBJ2-5 14 TRBV18 - CASSLGVRVETQYF TGTGCCAGCTCCCTTGGAGTCAGGGTCGAGACCCAGTACTTC
few TRBJ2-5 15 TRBV9 - CASSDGGGAQETQYF TGTGCCAGCAGCGACGGAGGGGGAGCCCAAGAGACCCAGTACTTC
many TRBJ2-7 15 TRBV7-9 TRBD2 CASSTQRENSYEQYF TGTGCCAGCAGCACCCAGCGGGAGAACTCCTACGAGCAGTACTTC
many TRBJ2-5 14 TRBV20-1 - CSAGWDGFVVAQYF TGCAGTGCTGGCTGGGACGGCTTCGTGGTAGCCCAGTACTTC
many TRBJ1-1 13 TRBV6-5 TRBD1 CASSRTGAGEAFF TGTGCCAGCAGTCGGACAGGCGCCGGTGAAGCTTTCTTT
many TRBJ2-2 16 TRBV30 - CAWNRGRHLNTGELFF TGTGCCTGGAACAGAGGGAGACACTTAAACACCGGGGAGCTGTTTTTT
many TRBJ2-7 11 TRBV25-1 - CASRDVLEQYF TGTGCCAGCAGAGATGTGCTCGAGCAGTACTTC
many TRBJ2-7 14 TRBV20-1 TRBD2 CSVWGGTGSYEQYF TGCAGTGTTTGGGGGGGGACGGGATCCTACGAGCAGTACTTC
many TRBJ2-2 14 TRBV7-3 - CASSLALNTGELFF TGTGCCAGCAGCTTAGCCCTTAACACCGGGGAGCTGTTTTTT
many TRBJ1-1 14 TRBV6-1 - CASSEWGVKTEAFF TGTGCCAGCAGTGAATGGGGAGTTAAGACTGAAGCTTTCTTT
many TRBJ2-7 14 TRBV6-1 TRBD2 CASSRLAGWYEQYF TGTGCCAGCAGCAGACTAGCGGGATGGTACGAGCAGTACTTC
- TRBJ2-7 16 TRBV18 TRBD1 CASSSTAGTGLSEQYF TGTGCCAGCTCATCCACCGCCGGGACAGGGCTAAGCGAGCAGTACTTC
many TRBJ1-2 13 TRBV12-3/TRBV12-4 - CASSFRVGYGYTF TGTGCCAGCAGTTTCCGGGTTGGCTATGGCTACACCTTC
many TRBJ2-5 12 TRBV20-1 - CSATRQQETQYF TGCAGTGCAACCAGACAGCAAGAGACCCAGTACTTC